One T cell receptor beta chain is described in this entry. No antigen is known for it. The CDR3 runs to 17 residues. Germline CDR1 SGHRS, CDR2 YFSETQ. The V segment lost 4 bases and the J segment 0 bases; nucleotides outside the gene matches: 6. Sequencing was performed with immunoSEQ multiplex PCR; in TCRdb, only in-frame clones are kept and a portion is missing. Of 7,000 to 8,000 clones in the sample, roughly 89% are singletons; the top ten hold roughly half. The data stem from a study of STAT3 mutations in large granular lymphocyte leukemia. Looking at the study overall: Canonical activating STAT3 mutations were detected in roughly half of the longitudinally sequenced T-LGLL patients.

General study results and limits: Sampling intervals varied between patients and samples. In about 30% of the 18 patients, new TCR clonotypes emerged after therapy. A small but highly pathogenic clone may have been missed. In T-cell large granular lymphocyte leukemia, about half of patients showed multiple immunodominant subclonotypes.

The source material was peripheral blood mononuclear cells. The chain couples TRBV5-1 to TRBJ2-7; TRBD2 matches at 14 bases. The sequence was collected from a man between 50 and 59 years old with T-cell large granular lymphocyte leukemia. Some clones in this sample may be carry-over from other donors' samples. The CDR3 protein is CASSRGLAGGPSYEQYF. CDR3 coding DNA: TGCGCCAGCAGCCGCGGACTAGCGGGAGGTCCCTCCTACGAGCAGTACTTC. Together with reference TRBV5-1 and TRBJ2-7, the CDR3 gives the full variable domain: KAGVTQTPRYLIKTRGQQVTLSCSPISGHRSVSWYQQTPGQGLQFLFEYFSETQRNKGNFPGRFSGRQFSNSRSEMNVSTLELGDSALYLCASSRGLAGGPSYEQYFGPGTRLTVT.